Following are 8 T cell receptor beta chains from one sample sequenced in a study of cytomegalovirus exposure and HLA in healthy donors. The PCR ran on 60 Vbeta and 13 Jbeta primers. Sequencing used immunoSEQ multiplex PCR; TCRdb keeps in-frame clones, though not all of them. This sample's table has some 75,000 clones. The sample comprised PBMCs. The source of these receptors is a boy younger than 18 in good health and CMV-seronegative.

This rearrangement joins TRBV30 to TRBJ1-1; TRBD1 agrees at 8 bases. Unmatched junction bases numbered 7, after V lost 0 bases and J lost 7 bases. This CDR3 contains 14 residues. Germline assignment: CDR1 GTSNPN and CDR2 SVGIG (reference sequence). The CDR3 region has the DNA TGTGCCTGGAGTGTACGCCAGGGGGCAAGTGAAGCTTTCTTT. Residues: CAWSVRQGASEAFF.

CDR3 in amino acids: CASSLGRDMNTEAFF. As DNA, the CDR3 is TGTGCCAGCAGCTTAGGTCGGGACATGAACACTGAAGCTTTCTTT. This sequence joins TRBV7-6 and TRBJ1-1; possible D gene TRBD1, 6 bases. The CDR3 sequence is 15 residues long. V was trimmed by 1 base and J by 0 bases, leaving 9 bases between them. Germline values: CDR1 SGHVS, CDR2 FNYEAQ. The variable domain in full, completed from reference TRBV7-6 and TRBJ1-1, reads GAGVSQSPRYKVTKRGQDVALRCDPISGHVSLYWYRQALGQGPEFLTYFNYEAQQDKSGLPNDRFSAERPEGSISTLTIQRTEQRDSAMYRCASSLGRDMNTEAFFGQGTRLTVV.

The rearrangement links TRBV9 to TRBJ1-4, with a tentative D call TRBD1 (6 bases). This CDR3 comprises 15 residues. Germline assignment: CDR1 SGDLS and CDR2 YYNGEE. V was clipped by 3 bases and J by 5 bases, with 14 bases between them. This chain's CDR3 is CASSGTGTPNEKLFF. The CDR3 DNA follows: TGTGCCAGCAGCGGAACCGGGACACCGAATGAAAAACTGTTTTTT.

DNA for the CDR3: TGTGCCAGCAGTTTATACCGCGGGAGGGCCGAGCAGTACTTC. Protein sequence: CASSLYRGRAEQYF. The chain couples TRBV27 to TRBJ2-7; TRBD2 matches 9 bases. V lost 1 base, J lost 6 bases, and 4 bases stayed unmatched. Germline V gene sequence: CDR1 MNHEY, CDR2 SMNVEV (reference sequence). The CDR3 spans 14 residues.

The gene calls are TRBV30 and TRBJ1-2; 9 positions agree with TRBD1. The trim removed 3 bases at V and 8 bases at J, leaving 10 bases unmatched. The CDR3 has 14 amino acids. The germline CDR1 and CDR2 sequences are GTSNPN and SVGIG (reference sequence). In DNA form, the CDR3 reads TGTGCCTGGAGCGGGGACAGGGAGGCCGCCGGCTACACCTTC. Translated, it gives CAWSGDREAAGYTF.

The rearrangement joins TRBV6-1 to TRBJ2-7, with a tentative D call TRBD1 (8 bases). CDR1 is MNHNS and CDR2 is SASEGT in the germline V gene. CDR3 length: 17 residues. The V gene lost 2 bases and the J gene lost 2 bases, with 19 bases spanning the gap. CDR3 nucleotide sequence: TGTGCCAGCAGTGAATGGGGGGGGGACAGGACAACCTACGAGCAGTACTTC. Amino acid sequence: CASSEWGGDRTTYEQYF.

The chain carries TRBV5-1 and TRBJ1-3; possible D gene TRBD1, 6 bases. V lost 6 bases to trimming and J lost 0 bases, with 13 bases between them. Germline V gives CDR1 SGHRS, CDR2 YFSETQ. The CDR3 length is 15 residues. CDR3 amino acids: CASTQGKTSGNTIYF. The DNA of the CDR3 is TGCGCCAGCACCCAGGGGAAAACCTCTGGAAACACCATATATTTT.

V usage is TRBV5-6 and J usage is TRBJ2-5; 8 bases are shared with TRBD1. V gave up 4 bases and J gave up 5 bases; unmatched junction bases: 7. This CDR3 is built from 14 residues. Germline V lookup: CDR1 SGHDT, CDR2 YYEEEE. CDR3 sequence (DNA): TGTGCCAGCAGCCGGGACAGGTTCCAGGAGACCCAGTACTTC. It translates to CASSRDRFQETQYF.